What follows are 16 T cell receptor beta chains derived from one specimen sequenced in a study of T cell responses to AZD1222 COVID-19 vaccine. Here immunoSEQ multiplex PCR was the method, and the copy in TCRdb shows in-frame clones only, minus some. The repertoire includes 100,000 to 150,000 clones, 80% to 90% of them detected once, and more than 9.5% sits in the top ten. The material was peripheral blood, obtained on day 0 of MenACWY control vaccination. The receptors here all came from an adult in good health.

J is TRBJ2-5 and V is TRBV13; no firm D call. The germline V gene has CDR1 PRHDT and CDR2 FYEKMQ (reference sequence). V was shortened by 5 bases and J by 3 bases, with 4 bases between the two germline ends. This CDR3 is built from 11 residues. CDR3 region: CASSQKETQYF. In DNA form, the CDR3 reads TGTGCCAGCAGCCAAAAAGAGACCCAGTACTTC.

The chain uses TRBV5-8 and TRBJ2-1; D is undetermined. This CDR3 contains 11 residues. CDR1 is SGHTS and CDR2 is YDEGEE in the germline V gene. V lost 2 bases and J 5 bases, leaving 2 bases between the germline ends. This CDR3 reads CASSFNNEQFF. CDR3 coding DNA: TGTGCCAGCAGCTTCAACAATGAGCAGTTCTTC.

The chain has TRBV5-8 and TRBJ1-2; D uncertain. The germline V and J ends were trimmed by 0 bases and 3 bases, with 9 bases remaining between them. Germline V gene sequence: CDR1 SGHTS, CDR2 YDEGEE. This CDR3 is built from 14 residues. This chain's CDR3 is CASSLVDLYYGYTF. The CDR3 DNA sequence: TGTGCCAGCAGCTTGGTTGACCTATACTATGGCTACACCTTC.

This clone was observed once. CDR3 protein: CASGGRYNEKLFF. The CDR3 DNA follows: TGTGCCAGCGGGGGGAGGTATAATGAAAAACTGTTTTTT. This sequence joins TRBV2 and TRBJ1-4; TRBD1 might be the D (5 bases). The germline V and J ends were trimmed by 8 bases and 4 bases, with 11 bases remaining between them. Germline V lookup: CDR1 SNHLY, CDR2 FYNNEI. The CDR3 is 13 amino acids.

The rearrangement uses TRBV10-3 and TRBJ1-2, with no clear D. CDR1 and CDR2 from the germline V gene are ENHRY and SYGVKD. The CDR3 sequence is 13 residues long. Between the trimmed V and J ends, which lost 8 bases and 3 bases, there was a span of 13 bases. The CDR3 DNA reads as TGTGCCATCCGAGGACGGGAAGACTATGGCTACACCTTC. Its protein is CAIRGREDYGYTF.

The chain's CDR3 is CAWSLRTGYGYTF. The CDR3 DNA is TGTGCCTGGAGTCTCCGGACAGGCTATGGCTACACCTTC. The chain joins TRBV30 to TRBJ1-2; 7 positions agree with TRBD1. CDR3 length: 13 amino acids. V was clipped by 2 bases and J by 4 bases; unmatched bases: 4. Germline V lookup: CDR1 GTSNPN, CDR2 SVGIG (reference sequence).

The chain uses TRBV5-1 and TRBJ2-1; 7 bases are shared with TRBD2. J gave up 3 bases and V 0 bases, and 9 bases lay outside the gene matches. The CDR3 contains 17 residues. CDR1 SGHRS and CDR2 YFSETQ come from the germline V gene. The DNA for the CDR3 is TGCGCCAGCAGCTTGGAGGGGCCGGGACTACGCTACAATGAGCAGTTCTTC. Translated: CASSLEGPGLRYNEQFF.

The chain uses TRBV19 and TRBJ1-3; maybe TRBD1 (5 bases). Germline lookup yields CDR1 LNHDA and CDR2 SQIVND (reference sequence). Trimming removed 11 bases from V and 0 bases from J, with 20 bases in between. CDR3 size: 16 residues. This CDR3 is CAPPGPRGGSGNTIYF. The CDR3 coding sequence is TGTGCCCCCCCAGGCCCGAGGGGCGGCTCTGGAAACACCATATATTTT. Supplemented by reference TRBV19 and TRBJ1-3, the full variable domain reads DGGITQSPKYLFRKEGQNVTLSCEQNLNHDAMYWYRQDPGQGLRLIYYSQIVNDFQKGDIAEGYSVSREKKESFPLTVTSAQKNPTAFYLCAPPGPRGGSGNTIYFGEGSWLTVV.

The V gene is TRBV28, the J gene TRBJ1-1; the D gene is possibly TRBD1 (5 bases). The ends were cut back, 7 bases at V and 4 bases at J, with 16 bases in the middle. The CDR3 loop spans 14 amino acids. CDR1 is MDHEN, CDR2 SYDVKM, per germline. In DNA form, the CDR3 reads TGTGCCAGCACCCCGTTTCGGGGCAGCACTGAAGCTTTCTTT. This translates into CASTPFRGSTEAFF.

This clone was observed a few times. This chain uses TRBV2 with TRBJ1-6; possible D gene TRBD1, 6 bases. The CDR3 totals 19 residues. V was shortened by 6 bases and J by 0 bases, with 21 bases between the two germline ends. In germline, CDR1 is SNHLY, CDR2 FYNNEI. The CDR3 sequence: CASRLQHREESSYNSPLHF. In DNA form, the CDR3 reads TGTGCCAGCAGACTCCAACACAGGGAAGAAAGCTCCTATAATTCACCCCTCCACTTT.

J is TRBJ2-7 and V is TRBV11-3, with D perhaps being TRBD1 or TRBD2 (5 bases each). CDR1 and CDR2 (germline): SGHNT, YENEEA. V lost 1 base and J lost 0, with 7 bases in between. The CDR3 length is 14 residues. The CDR3 is CASSLGDLSYEQYF. CDR3 coding DNA: TGTGCCAGCAGCTTAGGGGACCTCTCCTACGAGCAGTACTTC.

This sequence joins TRBV9 and TRBJ2-2; D is unresolved. With 4 bases removed from V and 2 bases from J, the gap between germline ends came to 12 bases. The V gene's germline CDR1 is SGDLS and CDR2 YYNGEE. The CDR3 is 15 amino acids. DNA of the CDR3: TGTGCCAGCAGCTCCGACCCTCGAAACACCGGGGAGCTGTTTTTT. It is translated as CASSSDPRNTGELFF.

This chain links TRBV7-3 with TRBJ2-7, with a weak D call TRBD2 (6 bases). The V and J ends lost 1 base and 2 bases respectively, with 9 bases between them. In germline, CDR1 is SGHTA, CDR2 FQGTGA. The CDR3 covers 14 residues. The CDR3 protein is CASSLSSGTYEQYF. In DNA form, the CDR3 reads TGTGCCAGCAGCTTAAGTAGCGGTACCTACGAGCAGTACTTC.

The chain combines TRBV10-1 with TRBJ2-1, with 9 nucleotides matching TRBD1. This CDR3 comprises 15 residues. In germline, CDR1 is WNHNN, CDR2 SYGVQD (reference sequence). The J segment lost 5 bases and the V segment lost 4 bases, leaving 6 bases of the junction unmatched. CDR3 in amino acids: CASSAPGQGHNEQFF. The CDR3 nucleotides read TGCGCCAGCAGTGCCCCGGGACAGGGACACAATGAGCAGTTCTTC.

The J gene is TRBJ2-7, the V gene TRBV2; no clear D gene. Trimming left V 6 bases short and J 2 bases short, with 23 bases between. Germline lookup yields CDR1 SNHLY and CDR2 FYNNEI. The CDR3 loop spans 17 amino acids. The DNA for the CDR3 is TGTGCCAGCAGCGAAACGGACCGACGACCCCTTCCCTACGAGCAGTACTTC. It translates to CASSETDRRPLPYEQYF.

In its sample, this clone was seen once. The chain uses TRBV5-6 and TRBJ1-1; maybe TRBD1 (6 bases). The germline gives CDR1 SGHDT, CDR2 YYEEEE. V shed 3 bases and J shed 8 bases, with 23 bases lying between them. The CDR3 runs 16 residues. The CDR3 reads CASSSPGVTSGTEAFF. CDR3 nucleotides: TGTGCCAGCAGCTCCCCAGGGGTTACGTCCGGGACAGAAGCTTTCTTT.